These 3 T cell receptor beta chains were all obtained from the same sample, sequenced in a study of control samples from healthy donors and cancer patients. The protocol was immunoSEQ multiplex PCR, while the TCRdb copy is restricted to in-frame clones and leaves out a portion. There are roughly 50,000 clones in the sample; 94% occur only once, and almost 4% lies in the top ten. Specimen: blood. All receptors derive from a man in his thirties or forties in good health.

The chain joins TRBV10-1 to TRBJ1-2; D remains unclear. Looked up from germline, CDR1 is WNHNN and CDR2 is SYGVQD (reference sequence). V was clipped by 5 bases and J by 4 bases, with 11 bases between them. The CDR3 is 13 residues long. The CDR3, as DNA: TGCGCCAGCAGTCCTGTAGCTGGCTATGGCTACACCTTC. This gives the protein CASSPVAGYGYTF.

This rearrangement joins TRBV19 to TRBJ1-3; tentatively, D is TRBD1 (5 bases). Deletions cut 8 bases from V and 3 bases from J, with 11 bases between. The CDR3 covers 13 residues. The germline gives CDR1 LNHDA, CDR2 SQIVND (reference sequence). CDR3 nucleotide sequence: TGTGCCAGTGGCAGGGCGGGTGGAAACACCATATATTTT. Translating gives CASGRAGGNTIYF.

The chain carries TRBV6-2 or TRBV6-3 and TRBJ1-1; 7 bases map to TRBD1. V dropped 5 bases and J dropped 3; count of bases not matched to a gene: 9. The germline V gene encodes CDR1 MNHEY and CDR2 SVGEGT. There are 15 residues in the CDR3. CDR3 protein: CASSPNRGGHTEAFF. The CDR3 nucleotides read TGTGCCAGCAGTCCAAACAGGGGAGGGCACACTGAAGCTTTCTTT.